These 27 T cell receptor beta chains were sequenced from one sample in a study of human T cells and chemical hapten exposure. As to time point: patch test 1, 2 weeks after DPC sensitization. As for treatment: therapeutic diphenylcyclopropenone sensitization with weekly scalp DPC. TCRdb itself ran the RACE reads through MiXCR, one entry per CDR3 protein. The sample carries some 340,000 distinct CDR3 sequences, roughly 6.9% recorded once. Sequenced here: whole blood, sampled in connection with sensitization to the hapten diphenylcyclopropenone (DPC). The receptors come from a woman aged 18-29 years with alopecia areata. Some clones in this sample may be carry-over from other donors' samples.

There are a few counts of this clonotype. J is TRBJ1-2 and V is TRBV5-5; no clear D. The CDR3 extends over 11 amino acids. Germline V CDR1 and CDR2: SGHKS, YYEKEE (reference sequence). Trimming shortened V by 2 bases and J by 3 bases, and 2 bases separated the two germline ends. The CDR3 sequence is CASSLHYGYTF. CDR3 in DNA: TGTGCCAGCAGCTTACACTATGGCTACACCTTC.

The chain uses TRBV7-2 and TRBJ2-2; possible D gene TRBD2, 5 bases. With 5 bases removed from V and 5 bases from J, the gap between germline ends came to 18 bases. The germline gives CDR1 SGHTA, CDR2 FQGNSA. CDR3 size: 16 residues. CDR3 DNA sequence: TGTGCCAGCAGCCTTCTCGATCCTGGACTGACCGGGGAGCTGTTTTTT. As protein: CASSLLDPGLTGELFF.

This clonotype was observed a handful of times. The gene calls are TRBV6-5 and TRBJ1-2, with TRBD1 matching 9 bases. Germline CDR1 and CDR2: MNHEY and SVGAGI. V lost 5 bases to trimming and J lost 3 bases; unmatched junction nucleotides: 10. The CDR3 runs to 16 residues. CDR3 in DNA: TGTGCCAGCAGTAGTCGCAACAGGGGGCGCGACTATGGCTACACCTTC. Its translation: CASSSRNRGRDYGYTF.

This clonotype was detected ten times or more. The chain couples TRBV3-1 to TRBJ1-2; maybe TRBD1 (5 bases). Trimming left V 1 base short and J 5 bases short, with 14 bases between. Germline CDR1 is LGHDT and CDR2 is YNNKEL (reference sequence). The CDR3 covers 15 residues. The CDR3: CASSQGTVGGYGYTF. The DNA for the CDR3 is TGTGCCAGCAGCCAAGGGACGGTGGGGGGTTATGGCTACACCTTC.

By frequency in the sample, this clonotype is medium-sized. The V and J genes are TRBV6-2 or TRBV6-3 and TRBJ2-2; D unclear. The CDR3 length is 14 residues. The ends were cut back, 1 base at V and 3 bases at J, with 6 bases in the middle. Germline V CDR1 and CDR2: MNHEY, SVGEGT. The CDR3 loop reads CASSYFRHTGELFF. The CDR3, as DNA: TGTGCCAGCAGTTACTTCCGACACACCGGGGAGCTGTTTTTT.

The table lists this clonotype with many counts. The chain has TRBV7-2 and TRBJ2-3; D perhaps matches TRBD1 (6 bases). This CDR3 is 17 amino acids long. The V gene lost 3 bases and the J gene lost 0 bases, with 16 bases spanning the gap. Germline V gene sequence: CDR1 SGHTA, CDR2 FQGNSA. CDR3 residues: CASSFFIGTLSTDTQYF. For the CDR3, the DNA is TGTGCCAGCAGCTTTTTTATCGGGACACTAAGCACAGATACGCAGTATTTT.

DNA of the CDR3: TGTGCCAGCAGAACAGGGAATTCACCCCTCCACTTT. Translated, it gives CASRTGNSPLHF. The V gene is TRBV6-5, the J gene TRBJ1-6; D is possibly TRBD1 (6 bases). Trimming removed 6 bases at V and 7 bases at J, with 7 bases between. The CDR3 length is 12 residues. In germline, CDR1 is MNHEY, CDR2 SVGAGI.

There are a few counts of this clonotype. The chain links TRBV7-3 to TRBJ2-2; the match to TRBD1 covers 8 bases. Germline trimming cut 6 bases from V and 4 bases from J; bases unmatched to any gene: 7. CDR3 length: 15 residues. Germline V gene lookup returns CDR1 SGHTA and CDR2 FQGTGA. The CDR3 spells CASSRDRPSTGELFF. CDR3 nucleotides: TGTGCCAGCAGTAGGGACAGGCCCAGCACCGGGGAGCTGTTTTTT.

At least ten counts were recorded for this clonotype. V gene TRBV9 combines with J gene TRBJ2-5, with no clear D. Trimming pared 1 base from V and 1 base from J, leaving 11 bases between. The CDR3 extends over 15 amino acids. Germline assignment: CDR1 SGDLS and CDR2 YYNGEE. The CDR3 DNA is TGTGCCAGCAGCGTACTCGGACGAATCCAAGAGACCCAGTACTTC. This gives the protein CASSVLGRIQETQYF. The complete variable domain, with remaining parts taken from reference TRBV9 and TRBJ2-5, reads DSGVTQTPKHLITATGQRVTLRCSPRSGDLSVYWYQQSLDQGLQFLIQYYNGEERAKGNILERFSAQQFPDLHSELNLSSLELGDSALYFCASSVLGRIQETQYFGPGTRLLVL.

This clonotype was observed many times. This chain connects TRBV6-5 to TRBJ2-3; 10 bases line up with TRBD2. Germline CDR1 MNHEY, CDR2 SVGAGI. V lost 0 bases to trimming and J lost 4 bases; unmatched junction nucleotides: 13. The CDR3 contains 19 residues. CDR3 protein: CASSYSISGGPGAADTQYF. The CDR3 DNA is TGTGCCAGCAGTTACTCTATTAGCGGGGGGCCCGGGGCGGCAGATACGCAGTATTTT.

This clonotype was observed a few times. This chain uses TRBV7-2 with TRBJ1-1; maybe TRBD1 (5 bases). The germline V gene has CDR1 SGHTA and CDR2 FQGNSA. V dropped 1 base and J dropped 7 bases, with 10 bases sitting between them. The CDR3 extends over 13 amino acids. The CDR3 DNA follows: TGTGCCAGCAGCTTAGGGTCAGGGAATGAAGCTTTCTTT. Translated: CASSLGSGNEAFF.

The V gene is TRBV29-1, the J gene TRBJ2-1; 13 positions match TRBD2. The CDR3 totals 17 residues. V was pared by 5 bases and J by 4 bases, with 11 bases of the junction left unmatched. The germline CDR1 and CDR2 sequences are SQVTM and ANQGSEA. CDR3 DNA: TGCAGCGTTCCGGGACTAGCGGGGCGAGGAAATTACAATGAGCAGTTCTTC. It translates to CSVPGLAGRGNYNEQFF.

This clonotype was counted between two and nine times. The chain couples TRBV27 to TRBJ2-3; possible D gene TRBD1, 6 bases. The germline V gene has CDR1 MNHEY and CDR2 SMNVEV (reference sequence). V was clipped by 0 bases and J by 3 bases, with 10 bases between them. This CDR3 is built from 15 residues. Here the CDR3 reads CASSLSWGPTDTQYF. The CDR3 DNA reads as TGTGCCAGCAGTTTATCATGGGGGCCAACAGATACGCAGTATTTT.

A few counts support this clonotype. This sequence joins TRBV29-1 and TRBJ2-3, with TRBD1 matching over 7 bases. This CDR3 has 14 amino acids. Looked up from germline, CDR1 is SQVTM and CDR2 is ANQGSEA. V gave up 8 bases and J gave up 3 bases; unmatched junction bases: 11. The CDR3 DNA reads TGCAGCACCTTCGACAGGGCTTTTACAGATACGCAGTATTTT. This sequence encodes CSTFDRAFTDTQYF.

This clonotype has only a few counts. The chain links TRBV18 to TRBJ1-5, with 9 bases aligning to TRBD1. CDR1 is KGHSH, CDR2 LQKENI, per germline. There are 16 residues in the CDR3. J was trimmed by 4 bases and V by 0 bases; bases with no gene match: 4. The CDR3 region has the DNA TGTGCCAGCTCACCACCGGACAGGGGTAGGAATCAGCCCCAGCATTTT. This sequence encodes CASSPPDRGRNQPQHF.

This clonotype was observed many times. V and J are TRBV5-4 and TRBJ1-1; D remains unclear. Germline V gene lookup returns CDR1 SGHNT and CDR2 YYREEE (reference sequence). The V end was cut by 2 bases, the J end by 3 bases, with 8 bases between. There are 13 residues in the CDR3. The CDR3 loop reads CASSFNRDTEAFF. Written as DNA, the CDR3 is TGTGCCAGCAGCTTTAATCGGGACACTGAAGCTTTCTTT.

The chain joins TRBV3-1 to TRBJ2-3, with 7 bases fitting TRBD2. V lost 4 bases, J lost 5 bases, and 9 bases stayed unmatched. CDR1 is LGHDT and CDR2 is YNNKEL in the germline V gene (reference sequence). The CDR3 runs to 15 residues. The CDR3 loop reads CASSPGLGDRDTQYF. CDR3 sequence (DNA): TGTGCCAGCAGCCCTGGACTAGGGGACCGAGATACGCAGTATTTT.

The table lists this clonotype with a few counts. The V call is TRBV7-2, the J call TRBJ2-3; D is uncertain. Germline-derived CDR1 and CDR2 are SGHTA and FQGNSA. The CDR3 sequence is 14 residues long. Between the trimmed V and J ends, which lost 5 bases and 3 bases, there was a span of 12 bases. In DNA form, the CDR3 reads TGTGCCAGCAGCCCCCCACCAGGAACAGATACGCAGTATTTT. This gives the protein CASSPPPGTDTQYF.

The gene calls are TRBV11-2 and TRBJ2-3; 11 bases map to TRBD2. V was pared by 5 bases and J by 1 base, with 5 bases of the junction left unmatched. The CDR3 consists of 16 residues. CDR1 is SGHAT and CDR2 is FQNNGV in the germline V gene. The CDR3 DNA is TGTGCCAGCAGCATTAGCGGGGGGGGCGGCACAGATACGCAGTATTTT. Amino acids: CASSISGGGGTDTQYF. Full variable domain (missing parts from reference TRBV11-2 and TRBJ2-3): EAGVAQSPRYKIIEKRQSVAFWCNPISGHATLYWYQQILGQGPKLLIQFQNNGVVDDSQLPKDRFSAERLKGVDSTLKIQPAKLEDSAVYLCASSISGGGGTDTQYFGPGTRLTVL.

The DNA for the CDR3 is TGTGCCAGCAGTTTCAGCAGCGGGGAAAACACCGGGGAGCTGTTTTTT. This encodes CASSFSSGENTGELFF. The chain is built from TRBV12-3 or TRBV12-4 and TRBJ2-2, with 7 bases that match TRBD2. The CDR3 consists of 16 residues. With 3 bases clipped from V and 2 bases from J, the junction kept 6 bases outside the gene matches.

The J gene is TRBJ2-6, the V gene TRBV5-1, with 10 positions matching TRBD1. This CDR3 region has 18 residues. Germline CDR1 and CDR2: SGHRS and YFSETQ. V dropped 4 bases and J dropped 4; count of bases not matched to a gene: 11. The DNA for the CDR3 is TGCGCCAGCAGCATTCGACAGGGGGCAGTGCGAGGGGCCAACGTCCTGACTTTC. This encodes CASSIRQGAVRGANVLTF.

The chain uses TRBV5-1 and TRBJ2-2; D possibly corresponds to TRBD2 (5 bases). Between the trimmed V and J ends, which lost 4 bases and 6 bases, there was a span of 19 bases. The CDR3 loop spans 16 amino acids. Germline CDR1 is SGHRS and CDR2 is YFSETQ. CDR3 region: CASSPPSEGVPGELFF. CDR3 DNA sequence: TGCGCCAGCAGCCCCCCCAGCGAGGGTGTCCCCGGGGAGCTGTTTTTT.

This chain links TRBV7-9 with TRBJ2-5, with TRBD2 identical over 8 bases. The CDR3 spans 13 residues. Germline V CDR1 and CDR2: SEHNR, FQNEAQ (reference sequence). Germline trimming cut 2 bases from V and 5 bases from J; bases unmatched to any gene: 1. DNA for the CDR3: TGTGCCAGCAGCTTAAGCGGGGGTGAGACCCAGTACTTC. Residues: CASSLSGGETQYF.

This clonotype was counted at least ten times. The chain recombines TRBV27 with TRBJ1-2; possibly TRBD1 for D (6 bases). CDR1 MNHEY and CDR2 SMNVEV come from the germline V gene (reference sequence). The V end lost 6 bases, the J end lost 1 base, and 18 bases lay between the germline ends. The CDR3 is 16 residues long. Here the CDR3 DNA reads TGTGCCAGCAGGGTGAGGGGGACGGGGGATAACTATGGCTACACCTTC. It encodes CASRVRGTGDNYGYTF.

This clonotype was seen a handful of times. The gene calls are TRBV6-1 and TRBJ1-5; possible D gene TRBD1, 5 bases. V lost 9 bases, J lost 6 bases, and 18 bases lay in between. This CDR3 has 14 amino acids. Germline assignment: CDR1 MNHNS and CDR2 SASEGT. CDR3 protein: CASLVLGVGQPQHF. The CDR3 nucleotides read TGTGCCAGTTTAGTATTGGGGGTCGGTCAGCCCCAGCATTTT.

There are a few counts of this clonotype. The chain links TRBV20-1 to TRBJ2-3, with D perhaps given as TRBD1 or TRBD2 (6 bases each). The V end lost 1 base, the J end lost 7 bases, and 12 bases lay between the germline ends. Germline V gene data show CDR1 as DFQATT and CDR2 as SNEGSKA (reference sequence). The CDR3 runs to 13 residues. The CDR3 sequence: CSARAGAVNTQYF. The CDR3 DNA sequence: TGCAGTGCTAGAGCGGGGGCGGTAAATACGCAGTATTTT.

This rearrangement joins TRBV11-2 to TRBJ2-7; no reliable D call. Between the trimmed V and J ends, which lost 1 base and 3 bases, there was a span of 7 bases. Per germline, CDR1 SGHAT and CDR2 FQNNGV. This CDR3 has 13 residues. The CDR3 coding sequence is TGTGCCAGCAGCTTAGCGAATTACTACGAGCAGTACTTC. Translated, it gives CASSLANYYEQYF.